This section outlines one T cell receptor (beta chain) sequence together with its context. Just one base apart from a much larger clone, this may be a read error. The conserved phenylalanine or tryptophan is not found at the CDR3 terminus, so this likely reflects a read error. The sample is drawn from a study of T cell repertoires in cytomegalovirus infection. Trimming at V came to 6 bases and at J to 8 bases, leaving 15 bases not matched to a gene. The CDR3 contains 16 residues. TCRdb called the reads again in MiXCR, with one record for every CDR3 protein. The profile covers 350,000 to 450,000 distinct CDR3 sequences, with roughly 20% appearing a single time and around 8.6% taken by the ten largest.

This chain joins TRBV12-3 or TRBV12-4 and TRBJ2-1; 8 nucleotides match TRBD2. The sequence came from a human donor in good health (CMV status not recorded). Some clones in this sample may be carry-over from other donors' samples. Source material: PBMCs. In nucleotides, the CDR3 is TGTGCCAGCAGCTGGAGCCGGGGGGGCCTAGGAGATGAGCAGTTCATC. Translating it yields CASSWSRGGLGDEQFI.